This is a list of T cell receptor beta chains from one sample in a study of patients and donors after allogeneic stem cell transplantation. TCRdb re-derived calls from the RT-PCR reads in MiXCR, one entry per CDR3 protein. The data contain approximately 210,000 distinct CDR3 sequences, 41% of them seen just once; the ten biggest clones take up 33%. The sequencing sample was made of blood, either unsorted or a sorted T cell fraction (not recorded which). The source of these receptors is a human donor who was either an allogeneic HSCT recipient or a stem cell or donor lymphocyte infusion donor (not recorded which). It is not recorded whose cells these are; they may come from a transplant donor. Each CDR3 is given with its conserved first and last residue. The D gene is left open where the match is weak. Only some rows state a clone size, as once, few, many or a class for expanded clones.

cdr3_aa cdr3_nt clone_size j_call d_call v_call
CASSHDRGRFGYTF TGTGCCAGCAGTCACGACAGGGGGCGATTTGGCTACACCTTC few TRBJ1-2 TRBD1 TRBV12-3/TRBV12-4
CATSKGPGDRYGYTF TGTGCCACCAGCAAGGGCCCCGGGGATCGCTATGGCTACACCTTC few TRBJ1-2 NA TRBV15
CASTAVGEQYF TGTGCCAGCACCGCCGTTGGAGAGCAGTACTTC NA TRBJ2-7 NA TRBV6-2/TRBV6-3
CAGAGKASNQPQHF TGTGCCGGGGCCGGGAAGGCTAGCAATCAGCCCCAGCATTTT few TRBJ1-5 NA TRBV6-6
CASSLYVGQGGGYTF TGTGCCAGCAGTTTATATGTAGGACAGGGCGGCGGCTACACCTTC few TRBJ1-2 TRBD1 TRBV28
CASSPGDRANTEAFF TGCGCCAGCAGCCCAGGGGACAGGGCGAACACTGAAGCTTTCTTT many TRBJ1-1 TRBD1 TRBV4-3
CASSYSGQGSLNEQFF TGTGCCAGCAGTTACTCGGGACAGGGGTCCCTCAATGAGCAGTTCTTC NA TRBJ2-1 TRBD1 TRBV6-2/TRBV6-3
CASSMTLTGELFF TGTGCCAGTAGTATGACACTCACCGGGGAGCTGTTTTTT NA TRBJ2-2 NA TRBV19
CASRQRRRETQYF TGTGCCAGCAGACAGAGGAGGAGGGAGACCCAGTACTTC NA TRBJ2-5 NA TRBV9
CASSFASGSSYEQYF TGTGCCAGCAGTTTCGCTAGCGGGAGTAGCTACGAGCAGTACTTC NA TRBJ2-7 TRBD2 TRBV28
CSARPLDRDNSPLHF TGCAGTGCTAGACCCCTGGACAGGGATAATTCACCCCTCCACTTT few TRBJ1-6 TRBD1 TRBV20-1
CASSLGYRGGPDTQYF TGTGCCAGCAGCTTAGGGTACAGGGGGGGCCCAGATACGCAGTATTTT few TRBJ2-3 NA TRBV11-2
CASSQDLGRAEAFF TGTGCCAGCAGCCAAGACCTGGGGAGGGCTGAAGCTTTCTTT few TRBJ1-1 NA TRBV4-2
CASSETGGGTEAFF TGTGCCAGCAGTGAGACAGGGGGTGGAACTGAAGCTTTCTTT few TRBJ1-1 TRBD1 TRBV28
CASSQDTSYGYTF TGTGCCAGCAGCCAAGATACCAGCTATGGCTACACCTTC NA TRBJ1-2 NA TRBV14
CASSVMGGDQPQHF TGTGCCAGCAGCGTTATGGGAGGCGATCAGCCCCAGCATTTT NA TRBJ1-5 NA TRBV9
CSVENQGNGYTF TGCAGCGTTGAAAACCAGGGAAACGGCTACACCTTC few TRBJ1-2 NA TRBV29-1
CATSGLTSGVTRDTQYF TGTGCCACCAGTGGACTGACTAGCGGGGTGACTAGGGATACGCAGTATTTT NA TRBJ2-3 TRBD2 TRBV24-1
CASSFRLAAYNEQFF TGCGCCAGCAGCTTCAGACTAGCGGCATACAATGAGCAGTTCTTC NA TRBJ2-1 TRBD2 TRBV4-3
CASSSGGSNEKLFF TGTGCCAGCAGTTCGGGGGGTTCTAATGAAAAACTGTTTTTT few TRBJ1-4 NA TRBV6-5
CASTHIARGTGELFF TGTGCCAGCACTCACATAGCCCGCGGCACCGGGGAGCTGTTTTTT NA TRBJ2-2 NA TRBV6-1
CSAFPFRQGNQPQHF TGCAGTGCTTTCCCTTTTAGACAGGGGAATCAGCCCCAGCATTTT NA TRBJ1-5 TRBD1 TRBV20-1
CASSVGLPTNEKLFF TGTGCCAGCAGCGTCGGATTACCAACTAATGAAAAACTGTTTTTT NA TRBJ1-4 NA TRBV9
CASSLVAGTGPSGNTIYF TGTGCCAGCAGCTTAGTCGCCGGGACAGGTCCCTCTGGAAACACCATATATTTT few TRBJ1-3 TRBD1 TRBV13
CSAGRRATNEKLFF TGCAGTGCTGGCCGTCGAGCAACTAATGAAAAACTGTTTTTT few TRBJ1-4 NA TRBV20-1
CASSVQRQGRQGTDTQYF TGTGCCAGCAGCGTCCAACGACAGGGAAGACAAGGCACAGATACGCAGTATTTT NA TRBJ2-3 TRBD1 TRBV7-8
CASSQEISYNSPLYF TGTGCCAGCAGCCAGGAGATCTCCTATAATTCACCCCTCTACTTT NA TRBJ1-6 NA TRBV28
CASSQATGEGTEAFF TGTGCCAGCAGCCAAGCGACAGGGGAAGGGACTGAAGCTTTCTTT NA TRBJ1-1 TRBD1 TRBV4-2
CASSASRGGSTDTQYF TGTGCCAGCAGCGCGTCCAGGGGAGGAAGCACAGATACGCAGTATTTT few TRBJ2-3 NA TRBV11-3
CASSGLTSAETQYF TGTGCCAGCAGTGGGCTGACTAGCGCAGAGACCCAGTACTTC once TRBJ2-5 TRBD2 TRBV2
CASSHGNREANTEAFF TGCGCCAGCAGCCACGGCAACAGGGAGGCAAACACTGAAGCTTTCTTT few TRBJ1-1 NA TRBV4-3
CATSTQLALEQFF TGTGCCACCAGCACCCAACTAGCGTTGGAGCAGTTCTTC once TRBJ2-1 TRBD2 TRBV15
CASSVAPQGGPNTGELFF TGTGCCAGCAGCGTAGCTCCACAGGGGGGCCCGAACACCGGGGAGCTGTTTTTT NA TRBJ2-2 TRBD1 TRBV9
CASSRAGGYNEQFF TGTGCCAGTAGTAGAGCGGGAGGCTACAATGAGCAGTTCTTC NA TRBJ2-1 TRBD2 TRBV19
CASSLTGDEKLFF TGTGCCAGCAGCTTGACGGGAGATGAAAAACTGTTTTTT few TRBJ1-4 NA TRBV5-6
CAWSPQGNTEAFF TGTGCCTGGAGTCCCCAGGGGAACACTGAAGCTTTCTTT NA TRBJ1-1 NA TRBV30
CASSHPGQGPYGYTF TGTGCCAGCAGCCATCCGGGACAGGGACCCTATGGCTACACCTTC NA TRBJ1-2 TRBD1 TRBV4-2
CASSRPSGVEQFF TGTGCCAGCAGCCGCCCTAGCGGAGTTGAGCAGTTCTTC once TRBJ2-1 TRBD2 TRBV5-4